This T cell receptor beta chain was captured in a study of shared clonotypes between healthy human individuals. Study summary: Each donor contributed plates that comprised three CD4 naive, three CD4 memory, two CD8 naive and one CD8 memory. Overall study results and limits: Collection of samples was limited to blood; tissue repertoires likely differ. Naive subsets generally had larger estimated richness than memory subsets. The naive CD4 repertoires of four donors were compared, and approximately 5% of clonotypes were shared.

A note on this clone: The antigen remains unidentified.

TCRdb's table, derived via immunoSEQ multiplex PCR, lists solely in-frame clones and lacks some. This sample carries about 2.3 million clones, less than 95% of them seen once, and the ten largest clones take approximately 0.41%. This receptor was identified in a man aged 18 to 30 in good health. Some clones in this sample may be carry-over from other donors' samples. Material: naive CD4+ T cells from PBMCs. Subset reported: CD45RA+ positively selected.

CDR3 protein: CSVEEIGTGDGYTF. DNA for the CDR3: TGCAGCGTTGAAGAGATAGGGACAGGGGATGGCTACACCTTC. The chain joins TRBV29-1 to TRBJ1-2; 10 nucleotides agree with TRBD1. Germline V gene data show CDR1 as SQVTM and CDR2 as ANQGSEA. This CDR3 has 14 residues. The V and J ends lost 0 bases and 6 bases, in that order; junction bases with no gene match: 4.